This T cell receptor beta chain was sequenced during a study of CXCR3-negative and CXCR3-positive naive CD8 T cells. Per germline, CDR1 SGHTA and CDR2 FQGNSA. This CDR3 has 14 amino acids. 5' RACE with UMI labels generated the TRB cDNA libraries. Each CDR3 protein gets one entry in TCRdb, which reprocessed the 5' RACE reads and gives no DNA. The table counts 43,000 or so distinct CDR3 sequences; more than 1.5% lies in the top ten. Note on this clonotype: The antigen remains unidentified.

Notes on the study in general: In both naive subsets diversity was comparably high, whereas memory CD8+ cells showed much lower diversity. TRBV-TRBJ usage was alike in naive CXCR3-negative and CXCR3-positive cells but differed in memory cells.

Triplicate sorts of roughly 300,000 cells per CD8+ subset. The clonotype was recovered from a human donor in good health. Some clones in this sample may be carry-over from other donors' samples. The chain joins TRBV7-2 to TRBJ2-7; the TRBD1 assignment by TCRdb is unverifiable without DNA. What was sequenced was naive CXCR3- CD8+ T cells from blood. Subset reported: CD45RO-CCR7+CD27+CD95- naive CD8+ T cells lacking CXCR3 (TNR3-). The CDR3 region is CASSLWGQTYEQYF. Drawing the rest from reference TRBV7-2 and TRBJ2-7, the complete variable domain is GAGVSQSPSNKVTEKGKDVELRCDPISGHTALYWYRQSLGQGLEFLIYFQGNSAPDKSGLPSDRFSAERTGGSVSTLTIQRTQQEDSAVYLCASSLWGQTYEQYFGPGTRLTVT.